Listed below are T cell receptor beta chains from one sample, sequenced in a study of blood T cell repertoires in COVID-19. Method: immunoSEQ multiplex PCR; TCRdb's copy keeps in-frame clones and lacks some. The table lists roughly 240,000 clones, 70% to 90% of them singletons. The source material was peripheral blood. Receptors originate from a young man with active or convalescent COVID-19. Each CDR3 is given with its conserved first and last residue. D genes are given only for firm matches. The size field is filled for only some rows; it gives once, few, many or a size class.

CDR3 length	D gene	V gene	clone size	J gene	CDR3 DNA	CDR3 protein
15	TRBD1	TRBV28	NA	TRBJ2-7	TGTGCCAGCTCCCCGTACCTAGACAGGGCCTACGAGCAGTACTTC	CASSPYLDRAYEQYF
14	NA	TRBV4-3	NA	TRBJ2-1	TGCGCCAGCAGCCAACGGACTATCCTACATGAGCAGTTCTTC	CASSQRTILHEQFF
14	NA	TRBV24-1	NA	TRBJ2-3	TGTGCCACCAGCTCTGGGGAGGGCACAGATACGCAGTATTTT	CATSSGEGTDTQYF
15	NA	TRBV5-1	once	TRBJ2-1	TGCGCCAGCAGCTTGACGGACAGCTCCTACAATGAGCAGTTCTTC	CASSLTDSSYNEQFF
14	TRBD1	TRBV27	NA	TRBJ2-2	TGTGCCAGCAGTTTTTGGACAGGGTCCGGGGAGCTGTTTTTT	CASSFWTGSGELFF
15	TRBD1	TRBV5-1	NA	TRBJ2-6	TGCGCCAGCAGCTCCGGACAGGCTGGGGCCAACGTCCTGACTTTC	CASSSGQAGANVLTF
16	TRBD2	TRBV5-4	NA	TRBJ2-3	TGTGCCAGCAGCTTGGCCCTAGGAGCGGGGTTAGATACGCAGTATTTT	CASSLALGAGLDTQYF
14	NA	TRBV24-1	NA	TRBJ1-5	TGTGCCACCAGTGGGGGACTTTCAAATCAGCCCCAGCATTTT	CATSGGLSNQPQHF
15	TRBD2	TRBV6-2/TRBV6-3	once	TRBJ2-1	TGTGCCAGCAGTACCGGGACTAGTGGTTACAATGAGCAGTTCTTC	CASSTGTSGYNEQFF
18	NA	TRBV4-1	NA	TRBJ2-7	TGCGCCAGCAGCCAAGATAGCTCTGCAGCGGCAGGCTACGGAGAGCAGTACTTC	CASSQDSSAAAGYGEQYF
13	NA	TRBV3-1/TRBV3-2	once	TRBJ2-3	TGTGCCAGCAGCCCCCGGGAAGCAGATACGCAGTATTTT	CASSPREADTQYF
15	TRBD1	TRBV4-3	NA	TRBJ1-6	TGCGCCAGCAGCCTCATTCGACAGGGGAACTCACCCCTCCACTTT	CASSLIRQGNSPLHF
13	TRBD1	TRBV2	few	TRBJ2-7	TGTGCCAGCAGTGAGGGGACAGGGGATGAGCAGTACTTC	CASSEGTGDEQYF
15	NA	TRBV24-1	NA	TRBJ2-5	TGTGCCACCAGTGATTTTACAGTAAAGCAAGAGACCCAGTACTTC	CATSDFTVKQETQYF
17	TRBD2	TRBV7-2	NA	TRBJ2-7	TGTGCCAGCAGCGCAAGGACTAGCGGGACTTTTCCCTACGAGCAGTACTTC	CASSARTSGTFPYEQYF
14	NA	TRBV2	few	TRBJ1-5	TGTGCCAGCACCGACCGGGACTCCAATCAGCCCCAGCATTTT	CASTDRDSNQPQHF
16	TRBD1	TRBV24-1	NA	TRBJ2-1	TGTGCCACCAGTGATTTTGTACAGGGGGTCTACAATGAGCAGTTCTTC	CATSDFVQGVYNEQFF
11	NA	TRBV6-4	NA	TRBJ2-7	TGTGCCAGCAGGAGCCCTTCCGAGCAGTACTTC	CASRSPSEQYF
16	TRBD1	TRBV5-6	NA	TRBJ2-7	TGTGCCAGCAGTTCTGGACCAGGGGGCGTCCCCTACGAGCAGTACTTC	CASSSGPGGVPYEQYF
13	NA	TRBV5-1	NA	TRBJ2-7	TGCGCCAGCAGCCCGCAGACAGACCACGAGCAGTACTTC	CASSPQTDHEQYF
14	NA	TRBV30	NA	TRBJ2-6	TGTGCCTGGAGGCGGGACTCTGGGGCCAACGTCCTGACTTTC	CAWRRDSGANVLTF
14	NA	TRBV4-2	NA	TRBJ2-1	TGTGCCAGCAGCATCGCGGCAGTGTCAGATGAGCAGTTCTTC	CASSIAAVSDEQFF
13	NA	TRBV12-3/TRBV12-4	NA	TRBJ1-2	TGTGCCAGCAGTTTGGCCAGGGTCTATGGCTACACCTTC	CASSLARVYGYTF
15	NA	TRBV5-1	NA	TRBJ1-1	TGCGCCAGCAGCTTGGGAACACGGGGGAACACTGAAGCTTTCTTT	CASSLGTRGNTEAFF
10	NA	TRBV28	NA	TRBJ1-5	TGTGCCAGCAGCCGTCAGCCCCAGCATTTT	CASSRQPQHF
15	NA	TRBV4-1	NA	TRBJ2-1	TGCGCCAGCAGCTCCTTGAGCGACTTACTCAATGAGCAGTTCTTC	CASSSLSDLLNEQFF
14	NA	TRBV2	NA	TRBJ2-5	TGTGCCAGCAGTGAAGCGCTTCAGCGGTGGACCCAGTACTTC	CASSEALQRWTQYF
12	NA	TRBV11-3	NA	TRBJ2-4	TGTGCCAGCAGCAACCGCGTGGACATTCAGTACTTC	CASSNRVDIQYF